What follows is one T cell receptor beta chain and its context. Germline V lookup: CDR1 SGHRS, CDR2 YFSETQ. V lost 4 bases, J lost 5 bases, and 18 bases lay in between. The CDR3 covers 15 residues. This record comes from a study of blood T cell repertoires in COVID-19. Sequenced by immunoSEQ multiplex PCR; TCRdb stores in-frame clones only, minus some. The table lists some 100,000 clones, around 90% of them singletons. This receptor was obtained from a man between 65 and 80 years old with acute or convalescent COVID-19. The chain employs TRBV5-1 and TRBJ1-1, with D unclear. The sequenced sample was peripheral blood. CDR3 in amino acids: CASSPDGNRGTEAFF. CDR3 nucleotide sequence: TGCGCCAGCAGCCCTGACGGTAACCGAGGGACTGAAGCTTTCTTT.